This record covers a single T cell receptor beta chain. The data stem from a study of shared T cell receptors in the human thymus. Germline-derived CDR1 and CDR2 are SGHDT and YYEEEE. The CDR3 runs to 13 residues. V was clipped by 4 bases and J by 2 bases, with 10 bases between them. Measured with immunoSEQ multiplex PCR; TCRdb has only the in-frame clones, and not every one. The table includes some 720,000 clones, over 75% detected once. These data also formed part of another study, on human thymus T cells.

The sequenced sample consisted of thymocytes. This chain connects TRBV5-6 to TRBJ2-7; D may be TRBD1 (6 bases). The sequence derives from a boy in the first two years of life with a congenital heart defect. In DNA form, the CDR3 reads TGTGCCAGCAGCGGCGGACAGCCCTACGAGCAGTACTTC. It translates to CASSGGQPYEQYF.